The 20 T cell receptor beta chains below come from one sample, sequenced in a study of low-dose radiotherapy and immunotherapy resistance in tumors. First-strand cDNA used TRAV- and TRBV-specific primers, covering alpha and beta chains. A roughly 19-cycle PCR with a constant-region primer and V-primer adapter amplified TCRs. TCRdb recomputed calls from the reads with MiXCR, one row per CDR3 protein. The sample carries 7,500 to 10,000 distinct CDR3 sequences, roughly 80% recorded once. The receptors come from a human donor with advanced metastatic prostate, ovarian, gallbladder or colorectal cancer (not recorded which). This table probably holds off-target reads from a library built for another chain.

This clonotype was recorded only once. The chain is built from TRBV12-3 or TRBV12-4 and TRBJ1-4; the D is unclear. The CDR3 runs to 15 residues. Trimming pared 0 bases from V and 9 bases from J, leaving 14 bases between. CDR3 protein: CASSLAAGSSKKLFF. The CDR3, as DNA: TGTGCCAGCAGTTTAGCGGCGGGCTCTTCAAAAAAACTGTTTTTT.

The V and J genes are TRBV6-6 and TRBJ2-7; 7 nucleotides match TRBD1. This CDR3 is 14 amino acids long. Per germline, CDR1 MNHNY and CDR2 SVGAGI (reference sequence). The trim removed 7 bases at V and 3 bases at J, leaving 9 bases unmatched. CDR3 bases: TGTGCCAGCACCTTACGTGGGACAGTCTACGAGCAGTACTTC. As protein: CASTLRGTVYEQYF.

The J gene is TRBJ2-7, the V gene TRBV29-1, with 8 positions matching TRBD1. CDR3 length equals 13 residues. After removal of 5 bases from V and 2 bases from J, the junction contained 5 bases not matched to a gene. Germline assignment: CDR1 SQVTM and CDR2 ANQGSEA. CDR3 amino acids: CSVRDRGPYEQYF. The CDR3 DNA is TGCAGCGTTCGCGACAGGGGTCCCTACGAGCAGTACTTC.

V usage is TRBV6-1 and J usage is TRBJ2-1; 11 bases are shared with TRBD2. The CDR3 is 16 residues long. The V and J ends lost 6 bases and 2 bases, in that order; junction bases with no gene match: 6. CDR1 and CDR2 (germline): MNHNS, SASEGT. CDR3 amino acids: CASRWKTSGTYNEQFF. CDR3 nucleotides: TGTGCCAGCAGGTGGAAGACTAGCGGGACCTACAATGAGCAGTTCTTC.

The chain links TRBV28 to TRBJ1-5; tentatively, D is TRBD1 (6 bases). The length of the CDR3 is 16 residues. Germline CDR1 reads MDHEN; CDR2 reads SYDVKM. V lost 1 base to trimming and J lost 6 bases, with 16 bases between them. CDR3 DNA sequence: TGTGCCAGCAGTTTATTTGGATCGGGGGGGCTTCAGCCCCAGCATTTT. The encoded protein is CASSLFGSGGLQPQHF.

J is TRBJ1-5 and V is TRBV6-7, with a possible D match to TRBD1 (6 bases). TRBV6-7 is treated as an ORF (open reading frame) with a function not yet certain. CDR3 size: 14 residues. Trimming stripped 8 bases from V and 6 bases from J, with 17 bases between. CDR3 nucleotide sequence: TGTGCCAGCGAATCTACAGGGTCTATTCAGCCCCAGCATTTT. Its protein product is CASESTGSIQPQHF.

The rearrangement uses TRBV24-1 and TRBJ2-3, with 14 bases matching TRBD2. V dropped 4 bases and J dropped 3; count of bases not matched to a gene: 5. The CDR3 length is 17 residues. CDR1 and CDR2 (germline): KGHDR, SFDVKD. Written as DNA, the CDR3 is TGTGCCACCAGTGAATCGACTAGCGGGAGGGGTACAGATACGCAGTATTTT. This encodes CATSESTSGRGTDTQYF.

The J gene is TRBJ2-7, the V gene TRBV5-1, with 10 bases aligning to TRBD1. Germline CDR1 and CDR2: SGHRS and YFSETQ. The CDR3 is made up of 14 amino acids. After removal of 7 bases from V and 2 bases from J, the junction contained 6 bases not matched to a gene. For the CDR3, the DNA is TGCGCCAGCGGAGCCGGGACAGGGGCCTACGAGCAGTACTTC. As protein: CASGAGTGAYEQYF.

The rearrangement uses TRBV24-1 and TRBJ1-1; tentative D call: TRBD1 (6 bases). CDR1 KGHDR and CDR2 SFDVKD come from the germline V gene. The V and J ends lost 7 bases and 6 bases respectively, with 23 bases between them. The CDR3 contains 16 residues. The CDR3 region is CATRGRGRTGNAEAFF. In nucleotides, the CDR3 is TGTGCCACCAGGGGCCGGGGGCGCACTGGCAACGCTGAAGCTTTCTTT.

This chain connects TRBV28 to TRBJ2-1; tentatively, D is TRBD2 (5 bases). V was shortened by 6 bases and J by 4 bases, with 19 bases between the two germline ends. The CDR3 loop spans 16 amino acids. CDR1 is MDHEN and CDR2 is SYDVKM in the germline V gene. CDR3 region: CASSGMVGARYNEQFF. The CDR3 bases are TGTGCCAGCAGCGGGATGGTGGGCGCAAGGTACAATGAGCAGTTCTTC.

This clonotype turned up a few times. V and J are TRBV28 and TRBJ2-7; unclear D gene. CDR1 is MDHEN, CDR2 SYDVKM, per germline. V lost 6 bases to trimming and J lost 3 bases, with 6 bases between them. The CDR3 runs to 11 residues. The CDR3 reads CASSPNYEQYF. The CDR3, as DNA: TGTGCCAGCAGCCCCAACTACGAGCAGTACTTC.

This chain connects TRBV28 to TRBJ2-7; a weak D match, TRBD1 (5 bases). The germline V gene encodes CDR1 MDHEN and CDR2 SYDVKM. Trimming took off 6 bases at V and 2 bases at J, with 8 bases between the two ends. The CDR3 is 12 amino acids. CDR3 protein: CASSQGTYEQYF. CDR3 sequence (DNA): TGTGCCAGCAGCCAGGGAACCTACGAGCAGTACTTC.

The rearrangement uses TRBV7-2 and TRBJ2-7; possible D gene TRBD2, 6 bases. V lost 5 bases and J lost 6, with 23 bases in between. Germline CDR1 and CDR2: SGHTA and FQGNSA. This CDR3 comprises 16 residues. The CDR3 region is CASSRWSGLRPLEQYF. In nucleotides, the CDR3 is TGTGCCAGCAGCCGTTGGTCGGGACTGCGTCCCCTCGAGCAGTACTTC.

V and J are TRBV28 and TRBJ2-1; TRBD2 matches 12 bases. This CDR3 comprises 15 residues. Germline values: CDR1 MDHEN, CDR2 SYDVKM. The V and J ends lost 6 bases and 5 bases, in that order; junction bases with no gene match: 5. CDR3: CASSPGLAGNNEQFF. The CDR3 bases are TGTGCCAGCAGCCCCGGACTAGCGGGAAACAATGAGCAGTTCTTC.

The gene calls are TRBV14 and TRBJ1-6, with 9 nucleotides matching TRBD1. Germline values: CDR1 SGHDN, CDR2 FVKESK. V lost 4 bases and J lost 0; bases outside the gene matches: 7. The CDR3 has 18 residues. CDR3 sequence reads: CASSPGQGRSSYNSPLHF. CDR3 coding DNA: TGTGCCAGCAGCCCAGGACAGGGGAGGAGCTCCTATAATTCACCCCTCCACTTT.

The V and J genes are TRBV5-4 and TRBJ2-4; TRBD2 aligns across 11 bases. Trimming at V came to 4 bases and at J to 8 bases, leaving 11 bases not matched to a gene. The CDR3 is 16 residues long. Per germline, CDR1 SGHNT and CDR2 YYREEE (reference sequence). CDR3 sequence reads: CASSPTSGRGQDIQYF. CDR3 nucleotides: TGTGCCAGCAGCCCTACTAGCGGGAGAGGTCAGGACATTCAGTACTTC.

J is TRBJ2-3 and V is TRBV11-3; possible D gene TRBD2, 6 bases. V was shortened by 4 bases and J by 6 bases, with 11 bases between the two germline ends. CDR1 and CDR2 (germline): SGHNT, YENEEA. The CDR3 has 13 amino acids. The CDR3: CASSSGVSDTQYF. DNA of the CDR3: TGTGCCAGCAGCTCGGGAGTATCTGATACGCAGTATTTT.

The rearrangement joins TRBV28 to TRBJ2-7, with TRBD2 identical over 13 bases. Per the germline V gene, CDR1 is MDHEN and CDR2 is SYDVKM. The junction had 4 bases not matched to a gene; V was cut back by 9 bases and J by 2 bases. There are 14 residues in the CDR3. The CDR3 region has the DNA TGTGCCAGTAGAGGGACTAGCGGGACCTACGAGCAGTACTTC. It yields the protein CASRGTSGTYEQYF.

The chain joins TRBV29-1 to TRBJ2-5; D is unresolved. In germline, CDR1 is SQVTM, CDR2 ANQGSEA. The CDR3 contains 14 residues. Trimming pared 8 bases from V and 2 bases from J, leaving 18 bases between. In nucleotides, the CDR3 is TGCAGCTTTGCCGGGTCTGGTGGGCAAGAGACCCAGTACTTC. This encodes CSFAGSGGQETQYF.

The sample holds a few counts of this clonotype. The J gene is TRBJ2-1, the V gene TRBV24-1; tentatively, D is TRBD2 (6 bases). V lost 3 bases and J lost 0, with 11 bases in between. Germline V gene sequence: CDR1 KGHDR, CDR2 SFDVKD. The CDR3 runs to 16 residues. In DNA, the CDR3 is TGTGCCACCAGTGATCTGTTAGCGGACTCCTACAATGAGCAGTTCTTC. This codes for CATSDLLADSYNEQFF.